This T cell receptor beta chain emerged from a study of blood T cell repertoires in COVID-19. Study-wide background: Some COVID-19 samples were acute and others convalescent; all came from the United States, Italy and Spain.

The CDR3 is 16 amino acids. CDR1 is SGHRS and CDR2 is YFSETQ in the germline V gene. V lost 3 bases, J lost 1 base, and 13 bases lay in between. Per the original methods: Reference gene primer amplification gave nucleated cell count estimates. Profiling relied on immunoSEQ multiplex PCR, and the TCRdb table lists in-frame clones only, not all of them. V and J calls and clone size come straight from that table; D and trimming were deduced from the DNA. The table includes a few hundred thousand clones, 80% to 90% detected once. The rearrangement joins TRBV5-1 to TRBJ2-2, with a tentative D call TRBD2 (6 bases). Material: PBMCs or T cells enriched from blood (not recorded which). The sequence was obtained from a man between 40 and 49 years old in a cohort exposed to, infected with or recovered from COVID-19 (not recorded which). The CDR3 DNA sequence: TGCGCCAGCAGCTCACCATTGGGGGGGAACACCGGGGAGCTGTTTTTT. Translating it yields CASSSPLGGNTGELFF.